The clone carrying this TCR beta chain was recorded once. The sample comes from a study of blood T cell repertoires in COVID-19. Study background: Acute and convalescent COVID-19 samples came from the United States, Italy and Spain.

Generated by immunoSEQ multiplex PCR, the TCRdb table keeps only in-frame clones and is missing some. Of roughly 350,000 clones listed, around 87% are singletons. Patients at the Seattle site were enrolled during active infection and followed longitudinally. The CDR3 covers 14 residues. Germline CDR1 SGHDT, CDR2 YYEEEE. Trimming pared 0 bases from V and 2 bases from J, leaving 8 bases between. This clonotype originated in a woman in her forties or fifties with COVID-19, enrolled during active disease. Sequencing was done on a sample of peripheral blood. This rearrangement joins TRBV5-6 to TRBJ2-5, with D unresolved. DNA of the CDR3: TGTGCCAGCAGCTTGGACAGAGTACAAGAGACCCAGTACTTC. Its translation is CASSLDRVQETQYF.